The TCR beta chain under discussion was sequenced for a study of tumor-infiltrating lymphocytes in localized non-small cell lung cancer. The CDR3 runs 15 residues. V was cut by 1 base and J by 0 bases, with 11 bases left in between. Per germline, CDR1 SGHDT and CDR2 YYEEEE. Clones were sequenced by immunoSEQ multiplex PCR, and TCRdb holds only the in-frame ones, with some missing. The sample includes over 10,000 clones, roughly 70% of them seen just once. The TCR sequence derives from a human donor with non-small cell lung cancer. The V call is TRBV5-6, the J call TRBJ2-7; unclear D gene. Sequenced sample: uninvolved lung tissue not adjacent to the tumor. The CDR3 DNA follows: TGTGCCAGCAGCTTGATAGCAGTGTCCTCCTACGAGCAGTACTTC. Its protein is CASSLIAVSSYEQYF.